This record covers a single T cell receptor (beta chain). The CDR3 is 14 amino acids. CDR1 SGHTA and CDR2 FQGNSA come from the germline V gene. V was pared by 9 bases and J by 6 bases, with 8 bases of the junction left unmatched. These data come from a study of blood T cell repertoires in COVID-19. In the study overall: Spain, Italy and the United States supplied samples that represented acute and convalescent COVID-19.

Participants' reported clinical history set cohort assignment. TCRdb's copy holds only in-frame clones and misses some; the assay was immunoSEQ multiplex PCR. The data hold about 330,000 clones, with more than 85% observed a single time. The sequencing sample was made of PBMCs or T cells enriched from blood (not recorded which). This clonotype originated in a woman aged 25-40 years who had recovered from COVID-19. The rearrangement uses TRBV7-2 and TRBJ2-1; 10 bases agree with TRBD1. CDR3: CASSRDRGPNEQFF. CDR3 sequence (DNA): TGTGCCAGTTCCCGGGACAGGGGTCCCAATGAGCAGTTCTTC.